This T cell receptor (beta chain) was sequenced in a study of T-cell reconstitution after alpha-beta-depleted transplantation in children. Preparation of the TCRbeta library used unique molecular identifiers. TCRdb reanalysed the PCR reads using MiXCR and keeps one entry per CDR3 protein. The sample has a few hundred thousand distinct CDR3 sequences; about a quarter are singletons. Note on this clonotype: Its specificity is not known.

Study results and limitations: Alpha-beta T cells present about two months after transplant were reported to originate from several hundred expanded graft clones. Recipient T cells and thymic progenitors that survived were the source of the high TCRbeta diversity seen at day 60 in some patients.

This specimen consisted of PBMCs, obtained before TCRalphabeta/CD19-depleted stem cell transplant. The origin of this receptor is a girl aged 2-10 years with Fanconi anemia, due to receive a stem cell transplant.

The CDR3 DNA is TGCAGTGCTCTCTTCGAGGGCCAAGAGACCCAGTACTTC. This gives the protein CSALFEGQETQYF. The rearrangement uses TRBV20-1 and TRBJ2-5; a possible D gene is TRBD2 (5 bases). Trimming cost V 5 bases and J 1 base, with 11 bases left between them. The CDR3 extends over 13 amino acids. Germline V gene data show CDR1 as DFQATT and CDR2 as SNEGSKA (reference sequence).